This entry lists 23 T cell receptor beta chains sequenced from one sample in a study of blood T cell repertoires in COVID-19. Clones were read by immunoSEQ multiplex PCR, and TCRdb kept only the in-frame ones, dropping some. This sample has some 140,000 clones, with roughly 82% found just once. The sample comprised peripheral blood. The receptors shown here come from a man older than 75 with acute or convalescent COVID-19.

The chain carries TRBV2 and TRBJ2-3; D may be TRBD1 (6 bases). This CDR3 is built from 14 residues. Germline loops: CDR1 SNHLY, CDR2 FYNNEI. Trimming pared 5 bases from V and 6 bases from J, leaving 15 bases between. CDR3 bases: TGTGCCAGCAGTAGTGAAACAGGGTCCGATACGCAGTATTTT. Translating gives CASSSETGSDTQYF.

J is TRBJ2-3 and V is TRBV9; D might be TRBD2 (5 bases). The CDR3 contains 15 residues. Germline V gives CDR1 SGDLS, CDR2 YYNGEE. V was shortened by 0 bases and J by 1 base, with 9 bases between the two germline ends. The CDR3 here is CASSVEMGGTDTQYF. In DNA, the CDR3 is TGTGCCAGCAGCGTAGAAATGGGAGGCACAGATACGCAGTATTTT.

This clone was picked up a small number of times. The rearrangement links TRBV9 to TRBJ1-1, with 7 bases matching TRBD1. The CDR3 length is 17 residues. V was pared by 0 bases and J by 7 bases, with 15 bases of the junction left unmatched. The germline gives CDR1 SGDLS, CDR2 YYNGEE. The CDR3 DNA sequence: TGTGCCAGCAGCGTAGGGCCCGGGACAGTCCGACTAGGTGAAGCTTTCTTT. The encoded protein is CASSVGPGTVRLGEAFF.

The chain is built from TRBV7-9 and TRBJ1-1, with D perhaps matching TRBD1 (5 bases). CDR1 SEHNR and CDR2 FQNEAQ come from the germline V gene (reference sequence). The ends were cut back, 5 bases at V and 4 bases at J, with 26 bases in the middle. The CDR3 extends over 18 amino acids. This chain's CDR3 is CASSGGGPSPDPSTEAFF. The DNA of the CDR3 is TGTGCCAGCAGCGGGGGGGGTCCTTCCCCGGATCCTTCCACTGAAGCTTTCTTT.

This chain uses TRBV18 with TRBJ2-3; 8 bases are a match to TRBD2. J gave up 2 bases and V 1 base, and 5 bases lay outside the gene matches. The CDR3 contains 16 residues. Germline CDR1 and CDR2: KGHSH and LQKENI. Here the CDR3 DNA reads TGTGCCAGCTCACCACAGGTAGCGGGGATCACAGATACGCAGTATTTT. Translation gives CASSPQVAGITDTQYF.

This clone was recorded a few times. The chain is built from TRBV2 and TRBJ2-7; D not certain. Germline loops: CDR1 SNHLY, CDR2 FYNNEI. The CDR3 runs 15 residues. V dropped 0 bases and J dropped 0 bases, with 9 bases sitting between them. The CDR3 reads CASSEARSGSYEQYF. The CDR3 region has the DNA TGTGCCAGCAGTGAAGCGAGGTCGGGCTCCTACGAGCAGTACTTC.

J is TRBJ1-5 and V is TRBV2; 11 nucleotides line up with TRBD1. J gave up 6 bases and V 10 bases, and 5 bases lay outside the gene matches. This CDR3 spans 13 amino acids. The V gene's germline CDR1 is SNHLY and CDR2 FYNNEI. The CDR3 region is CATGTGGIQPQHF. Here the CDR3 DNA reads TGTGCCACGGGGACAGGGGGGATTCAGCCCCAGCATTTT.

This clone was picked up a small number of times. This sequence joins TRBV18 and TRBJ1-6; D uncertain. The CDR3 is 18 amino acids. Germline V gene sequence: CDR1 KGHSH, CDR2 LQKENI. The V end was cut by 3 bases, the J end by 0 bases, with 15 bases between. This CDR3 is CASSPAPLISSYNSPLHF. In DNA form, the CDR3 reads TGTGCCAGCTCACCCGCCCCACTGATTAGCTCCTATAATTCACCCCTCCACTTT. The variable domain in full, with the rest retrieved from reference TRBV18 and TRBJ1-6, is NAGVMQNPRHLVRRRGQEARLRCSPMKGHSHVYWYRQLPEEGLKFMVYLQKENIIDESGMPKERFSAEFPKEGPSILRIQQVVRGDSAAYFCASSPAPLISSYNSPLHFGNGTRLTVT.

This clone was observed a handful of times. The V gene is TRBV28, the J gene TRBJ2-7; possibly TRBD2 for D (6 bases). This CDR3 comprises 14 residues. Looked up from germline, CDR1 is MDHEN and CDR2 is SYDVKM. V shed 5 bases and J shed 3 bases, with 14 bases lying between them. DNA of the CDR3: TGTGCCAGCAGTCTATCCGGAGGGGACTACGAGCAGTACTTC. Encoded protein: CASSLSGGDYEQYF. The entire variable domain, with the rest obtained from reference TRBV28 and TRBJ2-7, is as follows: DVKVTQSSRYLVKRTGEKVFLECVQDMDHENMFWYRQDPGLGLRLIYFSYDVKMKEKGDIPEGYSVSREKKERFSLILESASTNQTSMYLCASSLSGGDYEQYFGPGTRLTVT.

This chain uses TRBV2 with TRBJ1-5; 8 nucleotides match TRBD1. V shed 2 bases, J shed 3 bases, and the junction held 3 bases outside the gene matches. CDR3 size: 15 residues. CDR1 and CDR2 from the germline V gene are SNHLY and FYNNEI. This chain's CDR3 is CASSELRGLNQPQHF. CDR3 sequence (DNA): TGTGCCAGCAGTGAACTCAGGGGGCTCAATCAGCCCCAGCATTTT.

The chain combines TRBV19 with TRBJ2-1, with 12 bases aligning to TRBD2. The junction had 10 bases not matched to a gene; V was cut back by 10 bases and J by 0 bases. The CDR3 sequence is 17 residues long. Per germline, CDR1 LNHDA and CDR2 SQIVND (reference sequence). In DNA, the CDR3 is TGTGCCACCCGACTAGCGGGGGCCCCGAGCTCCTACAATGAGCAGTTCTTC. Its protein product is CATRLAGAPSSYNEQFF.

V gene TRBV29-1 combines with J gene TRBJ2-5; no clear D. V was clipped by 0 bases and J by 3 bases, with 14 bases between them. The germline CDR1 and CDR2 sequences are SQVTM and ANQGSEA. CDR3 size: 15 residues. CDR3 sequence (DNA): TGCAGCGTTGAAGATTTTTCTCTGGCAGAAGAGACCCAGTACTTC. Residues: CSVEDFSLAEETQYF.

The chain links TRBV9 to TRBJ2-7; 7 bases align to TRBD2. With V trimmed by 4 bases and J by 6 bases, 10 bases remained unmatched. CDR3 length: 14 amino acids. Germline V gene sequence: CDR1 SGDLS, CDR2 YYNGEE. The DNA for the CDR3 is TGTGCCAGCAGCCCTACTAGCGAGGAAAGCGAGCAGTACTTC. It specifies CASSPTSEESEQYF.

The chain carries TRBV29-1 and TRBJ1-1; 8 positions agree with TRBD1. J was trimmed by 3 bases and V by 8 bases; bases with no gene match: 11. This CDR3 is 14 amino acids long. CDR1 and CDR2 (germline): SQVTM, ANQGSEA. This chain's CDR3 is CSTRQGLGYTEAFF. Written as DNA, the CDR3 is TGCAGCACCCGACAGGGGCTAGGATACACTGAAGCTTTCTTT.

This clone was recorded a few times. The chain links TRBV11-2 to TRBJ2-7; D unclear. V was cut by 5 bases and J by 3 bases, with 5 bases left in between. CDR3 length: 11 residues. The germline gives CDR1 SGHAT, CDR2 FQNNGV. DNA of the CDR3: TGTGCCAGCAGCCACGGCTACGAGCAGTACTTC. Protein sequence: CASSHGYEQYF.

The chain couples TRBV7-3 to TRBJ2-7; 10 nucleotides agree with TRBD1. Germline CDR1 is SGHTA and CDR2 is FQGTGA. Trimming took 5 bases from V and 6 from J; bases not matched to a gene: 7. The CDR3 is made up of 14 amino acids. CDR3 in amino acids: CASSVSGTGVEQYF. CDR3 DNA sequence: TGTGCCAGCAGCGTATCCGGGACAGGGGTCGAGCAGTACTTC.

Here the CDR3 reads CASTYSGGGNTGELFF. The CDR3 region has the DNA TGCGCCAGCACCTATAGCGGGGGAGGAAACACCGGGGAGCTGTTTTTT. V is TRBV4-1 and J is TRBJ2-2; 9 nucleotides match TRBD2. The CDR3 covers 16 residues. With V trimmed by 7 bases and J by 2 bases, 8 bases remained unmatched. Germline loops: CDR1 MGHRA, CDR2 YSYEKL.

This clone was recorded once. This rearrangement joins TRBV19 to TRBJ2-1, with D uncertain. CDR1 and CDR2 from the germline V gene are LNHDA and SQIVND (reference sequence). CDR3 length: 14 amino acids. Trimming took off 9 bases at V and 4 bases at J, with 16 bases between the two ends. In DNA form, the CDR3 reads TGTGCCAGAATACCCCCCGCGCTTTACAATGAGCAGTTCTTC. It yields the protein CARIPPALYNEQFF.

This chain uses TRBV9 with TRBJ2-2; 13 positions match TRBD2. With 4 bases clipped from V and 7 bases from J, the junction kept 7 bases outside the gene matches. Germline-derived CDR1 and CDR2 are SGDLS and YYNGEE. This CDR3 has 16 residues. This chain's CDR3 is CASSLLAGGQGGELFF. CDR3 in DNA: TGTGCCAGCAGCCTACTAGCGGGGGGGCAAGGCGGGGAGCTGTTTTTT.

The CDR3 DNA follows: TGTGCCAGCAGCTACAGTTCCGGTGAGCAGTTCTTC. It translates to CASSYSSGEQFF. The J gene is TRBJ2-1, the V gene TRBV12-3 or TRBV12-4; no clear D gene. The CDR3 is made up of 12 amino acids. V lost 6 bases, J lost 9 bases, and 12 bases lay in between.

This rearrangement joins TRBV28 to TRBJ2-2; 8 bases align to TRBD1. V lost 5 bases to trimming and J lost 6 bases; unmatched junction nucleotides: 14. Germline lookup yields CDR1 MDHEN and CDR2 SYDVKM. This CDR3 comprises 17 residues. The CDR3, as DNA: TGTGCCAGCAGTCTACCCCTAACAGGGGGAATCTCCGGGGAGCTGTTTTTT. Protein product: CASSLPLTGGISGELFF.

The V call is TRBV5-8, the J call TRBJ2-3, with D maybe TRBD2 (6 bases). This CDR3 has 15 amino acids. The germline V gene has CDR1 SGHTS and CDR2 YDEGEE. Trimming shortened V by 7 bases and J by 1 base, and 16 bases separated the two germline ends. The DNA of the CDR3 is TGTGCCAGCGGACCCAGGCGGGGAGGCACAGATACGCAGTATTTT. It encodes CASGPRRGGTDTQYF.

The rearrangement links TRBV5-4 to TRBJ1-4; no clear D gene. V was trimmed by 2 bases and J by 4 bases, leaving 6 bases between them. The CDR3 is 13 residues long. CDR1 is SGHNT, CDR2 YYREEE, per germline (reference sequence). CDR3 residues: CASSFRGNEKLFF. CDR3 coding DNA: TGTGCCAGCAGCTTCCGGGGTAATGAAAAACTGTTTTTT.